This T cell receptor (beta chain) was found in a study of tumor and adjacent non-tumor tissue in lung cancer. Study summary: Histology: 12 adenocarcinoma, a couple of squamous cell carcinoma, 1 small cell lung cancer. Around 4.5 million productive TCRbeta reads were obtained per sample on average.

RNA was extracted from bulk tissue without any cell sorting. This clonotype has only a few counts. Antigen unknown. Germline is not matched at one junction end, which may reflect a read error. Study-wide results and caveats: Significantly higher TCR diversity was found in tumor than normal lung. Tumor repertoires had a smaller top 100 clone share than normal lung.

The library came from three nested PCR rounds adapted from ARM-PCR protocols. Via MiXCR, TCRdb re-called the multiplex PCR reads, giving one row per CDR3 protein. The table includes tens of thousands of distinct CDR3 sequences, roughly 72% detected once. This receptor was taken from a middle-aged woman with non-small cell lung cancer. The sequencing input was lung tumor tissue.

The DNA for the CDR3 is TGTGTCAGCAGCTGGGTAGGGAACTCCTACAATGAGCAGTTCTTC. Protein product: CVSSWVGNSYNEQFF. The chain couples TRBV11-2 to TRBJ2-1, with D unresolved. The CDR3 is 15 amino acids. Germline values: CDR1 SGHAT, CDR2 FQNNGV.